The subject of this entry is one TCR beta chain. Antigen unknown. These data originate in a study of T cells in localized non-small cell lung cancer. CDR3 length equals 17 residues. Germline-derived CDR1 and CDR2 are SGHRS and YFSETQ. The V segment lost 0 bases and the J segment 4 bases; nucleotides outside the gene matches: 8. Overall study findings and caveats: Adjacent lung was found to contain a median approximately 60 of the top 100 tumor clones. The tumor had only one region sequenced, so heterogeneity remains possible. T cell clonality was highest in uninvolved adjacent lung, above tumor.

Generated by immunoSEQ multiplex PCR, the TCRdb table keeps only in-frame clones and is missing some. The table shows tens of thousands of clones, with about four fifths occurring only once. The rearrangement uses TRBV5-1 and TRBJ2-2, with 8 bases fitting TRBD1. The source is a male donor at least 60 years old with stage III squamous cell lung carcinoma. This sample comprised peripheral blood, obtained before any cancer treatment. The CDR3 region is CASSLAAGGLSTGELFF. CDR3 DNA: TGCGCCAGCAGCTTGGCTGCAGGGGGCCTTAGCACCGGGGAGCTGTTTTTT.